This TCR beta chain comes out of a study of blood T cell repertoires in COVID-19. Study as a whole: T cells, B-cell-depleted T cells, or PBMCs supplied cDNA or gDNA.

All recovered Cohort 3 donors got two negative PCRs, got clearance, or saw symptom resolution. Repertoires were generated with immunoSEQ multiplex PCR, while TCRdb's copy carries only in-frame clones and drops some. The sample carries approximately 440,000 clones, about nine tenths recorded once. The sequenced sample was PBMCs or T cells enriched from blood (not recorded which). This receptor was identified in a woman between 18 and 30 years old who had recovered from COVID-19.

DNA of the CDR3: TGCGCCAGCAGCTTGATGACTGCGTCGGGGGGCACTGAAGCTTTCTTT. The encoded protein is CASSLMTASGGTEAFF. The genes are TRBV5-1 and TRBJ1-1, with D perhaps TRBD1 (5 bases). The germline V gene encodes CDR1 SGHRS and CDR2 YFSETQ. V lost 1 base to trimming and J lost 4 bases, with 17 bases between them. The CDR3 loop spans 16 amino acids.